This T cell receptor beta chain was retrieved from a study of shared clonotypes between healthy human individuals. Turning to the study itself: Researchers drew samples from a couple of women and a few men aged 18 to 49.

Profiling relied on immunoSEQ multiplex PCR, and the TCRdb table lists in-frame clones only, not all of them. The sample yields about 2.1 million clones, just under 95% seen once. In regard to this clone: Antigen unknown.

Study-level results: Naive subsets generally exceeded memory subsets in estimated richness. Expectations were that clonotype sharing among donors would be affected by sequencing depth.

The CDR3 loop spans 15 amino acids. The germline gives CDR1 SGHRS, CDR2 YFSETQ. V dropped 4 bases and J dropped 5; count of bases not matched to a gene: 3. Naivety among CD8 cells was defined by CD45RO negativity and positive CCR7 selection, thereby excluding terminally differentiated effector memory CD45RA+ cells. Donors were healthy HIV-negative adults without recent acute infections or vaccinations. The sequenced material came from naive CD8+ T cells from PBMCs. The chain employs TRBV5-1 and TRBJ2-2; 12 nucleotides line up with TRBD2. The sequence was collected from a young man in good health. Some clones in this sample may be carry-over from other donors' samples. The CDR3 region is CASSLGTSGTGELFF. CDR3 coding DNA: TGCGCCAGCAGCCTGGGGACTAGCGGGACCGGGGAGCTGTTTTTT.